This TCR beta chain was recorded in a study of CD8 T cells in ankylosing spondylitis. Notes on the study in general: Significantly higher representation of disease-linked clones was reported for matched ankylosing spondylitis synovial fluid. It appeared that ankylosing spondylitis blood was characterized by a TCR beta motif of several highly homologous variants. Within peripheral blood, clones linked to disease were CD8+ and relatively rare.

Quantitative barcoded 5'-RACE was used to prepare TCR beta libraries. TCRdb re-derived calls from the 5' RACE reads in MiXCR, one entry per CDR3 protein. Altogether 200,000 to 250,000 distinct CDR3 sequences are present, approximately 10% being singletons, with the ten largest covering 21%. This clonotype was recorded many times. The antigen is unknown. V was pared by 2 bases and J by 8 bases, with 10 bases of the junction left unmatched. Germline values: CDR1 SGHRS, CDR2 YFSETQ. This CDR3 comprises 15 residues. The sample comprised blood, either unsorted or a sorted T cell fraction (not recorded which). This TCR was recovered from a male donor with ankylosing spondylitis or in good health (not recorded which). The J gene is TRBJ1-2, the V gene TRBV5-1; 9 bases fit TRBD1. The CDR3 protein is CASSLDRGAFEGYTF. The CDR3 DNA reads TGCGCCAGCAGCTTAGACAGGGGGGCCTTCGAGGGCTACACCTTC.